This record looks at one T cell receptor beta chain sequence and its context. TCRdb used MiXCR to reprocess the 5' RACE reads, holding one entry per CDR3 protein. Counted here are some 730,000 distinct CDR3 sequences, 18% occurring once; the ten biggest clones make up about an eighth. CDR3 length equals 15 residues. Germline CDR1 and CDR2: SGHNT and YENEEA. Unmatched junction bases numbered 7, after V lost 7 bases and J lost 1 base. The sample belongs to a study of identical twins. This sample also belongs to another study, concerning T cells expressing NK-cell markers. Per that paper: Each of 6 or 7 donors carried dominant NKG2C+ clonotypes accounting for about 1.0-7.5% of CD8+ T cells. Four of the donors also had these clonotypes leading their CD3+CD56-NKG2C+ fraction.

The sequenced material came from PBMCs. This TCR was recovered from a young woman in good health. V gene TRBV11-3 combines with J gene TRBJ2-3, with TRBD2 matching over 8 bases. CDR3 loop: CASKEAGGGTDTQYF. CDR3 DNA sequence: TGTGCCAGCAAAGAGGCGGGGGGTGGCACAGATACGCAGTATTTT.